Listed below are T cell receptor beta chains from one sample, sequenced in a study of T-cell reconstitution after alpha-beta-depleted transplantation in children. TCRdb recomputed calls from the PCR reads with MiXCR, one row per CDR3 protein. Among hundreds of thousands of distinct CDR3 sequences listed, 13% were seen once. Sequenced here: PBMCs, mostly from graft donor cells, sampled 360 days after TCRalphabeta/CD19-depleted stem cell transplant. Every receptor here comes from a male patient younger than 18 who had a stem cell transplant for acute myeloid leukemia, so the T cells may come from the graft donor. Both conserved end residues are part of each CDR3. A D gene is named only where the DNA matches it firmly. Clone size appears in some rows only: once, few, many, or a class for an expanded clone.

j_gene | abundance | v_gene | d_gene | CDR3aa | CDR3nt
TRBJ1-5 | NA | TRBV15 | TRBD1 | CATSRDSRTGGGGGQPQHF | TGTGCCACCAGCAGAGATTCGAGGACAGGGGGCGGAGGGGGTCAGCCCCAGCATTTT
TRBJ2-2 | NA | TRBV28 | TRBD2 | CASSLLGGTSGTGELFF | TGTGCCAGCAGTCTTCTAGGGGGGACTAGCGGGACCGGGGAGCTGTTTTTT
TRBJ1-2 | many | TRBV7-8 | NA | CASSETGTYGYTF | TGTGCCAGCAGCGAAACAGGGACCTATGGCTACACCTTC
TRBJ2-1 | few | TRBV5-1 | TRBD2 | CASSLAGVVAYNEQFF | TGCGCCAGCAGCCTAGCGGGAGTTGTCGCTTACAATGAGCAGTTCTTC
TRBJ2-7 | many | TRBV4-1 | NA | CASSQDRVGVKDEQYF | TGCGCCAGCAGCCAAGATCGGGTGGGGGTTAAGGACGAGCAGTACTTC
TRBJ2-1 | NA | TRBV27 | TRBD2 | CASRILAGYGDEQFF | TGTGCCAGCCGGATTCTAGCGGGATATGGTGATGAGCAGTTCTTC
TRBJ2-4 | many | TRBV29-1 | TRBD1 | CSVEGQDNIQYF | TGCAGCGTCGAGGGACAGGATAACATTCAGTACTTC
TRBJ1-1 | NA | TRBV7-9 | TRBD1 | CASSLPGQGLDTEAFF | TGTGCCAGCAGCTTACCGGGACAGGGTCTAGACACTGAAGCTTTCTTT
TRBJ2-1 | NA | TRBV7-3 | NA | CASSLVSLDYSYNEQFF | TGTGCCAGCAGCTTAGTCTCACTAGATTACTCCTACAATGAGCAGTTCTTC
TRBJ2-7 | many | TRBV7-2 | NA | CASSFHGVPYEQYF | TGTGCCAGCAGCTTCCACGGGGTCCCTTACGAGCAGTACTTC
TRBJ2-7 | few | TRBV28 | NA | CASRASAAYEQYF | TGTGCCAGCCGGGCTTCCGCTGCCTACGAGCAGTACTTC
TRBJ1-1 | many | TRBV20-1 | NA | CSAGSDRANTEAFF | TGCAGTGCTGGATCGGACAGAGCGAACACTGAAGCTTTCTTT
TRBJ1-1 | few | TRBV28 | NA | CASSLEARGQAEAFF | TGTGCCAGCAGTTTAGAGGCGAGGGGTCAGGCTGAAGCTTTCTTT
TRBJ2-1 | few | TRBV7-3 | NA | CASSLSDLSPNQEQFF | TGTGCCAGCAGCTTAAGTGATTTGAGCCCTAATCAGGAACAGTTCTTC
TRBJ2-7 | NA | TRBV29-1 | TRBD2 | CSVEDPKRESTYEQYF | TGCAGCGTTGAAGATCCTAAGCGGGAGTCAACCTACGAGCAGTACTTC
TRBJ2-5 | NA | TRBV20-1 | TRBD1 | CSASSGGGETQYF | TGCAGTGCTAGCTCAGGGGGCGGAGAGACCCAGTACTTC
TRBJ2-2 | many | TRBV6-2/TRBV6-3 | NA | CASSPLVAGELFF | TGTGCCAGCAGCCCCTTAGTGGCCGGGGAGCTGTTTTTT